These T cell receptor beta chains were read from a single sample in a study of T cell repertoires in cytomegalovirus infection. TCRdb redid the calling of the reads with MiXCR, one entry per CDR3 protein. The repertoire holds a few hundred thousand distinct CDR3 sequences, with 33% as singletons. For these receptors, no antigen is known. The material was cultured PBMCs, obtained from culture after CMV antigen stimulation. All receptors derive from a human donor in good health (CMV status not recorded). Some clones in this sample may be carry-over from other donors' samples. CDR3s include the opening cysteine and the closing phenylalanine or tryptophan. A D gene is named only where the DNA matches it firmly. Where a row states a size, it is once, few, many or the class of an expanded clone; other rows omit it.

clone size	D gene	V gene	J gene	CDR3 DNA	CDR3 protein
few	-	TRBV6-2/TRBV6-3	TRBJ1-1	TGTGCCAGCAGTTATAGGGTCAGGGTGGACACTGAAGCTTTCTTT	CASSYRVRVDTEAFF
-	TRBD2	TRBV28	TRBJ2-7	TGTGCCAGCAGTGTAATAAGTAGCGGGACGGCCTACGAGCAGTACTTC	CASSVISSGTAYEQYF
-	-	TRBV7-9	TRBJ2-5	TGTGCCAGCAGCGAGACAGGACAAGAGACCCAGTACTTC	CASSETGQETQYF
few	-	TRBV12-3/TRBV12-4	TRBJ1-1	TGTGCCAGCAGTTTTCGTAGGGGGGTCAACACTGAAGCTTTCTTT	CASSFRRGVNTEAFF
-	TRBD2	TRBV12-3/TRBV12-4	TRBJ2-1	TGTGCCAGCACCACCCATATCGGACCAGCGGGGGAGAACAATGAGCAGTTCTTC	CASTTHIGPAGENNEQFF
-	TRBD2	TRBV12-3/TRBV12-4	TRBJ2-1	TGTGCCAGCAGTTGGACTAGCGGGAGAGGGGTCTACAATGAGCAGTTCTTC	CASSWTSGRGVYNEQFF
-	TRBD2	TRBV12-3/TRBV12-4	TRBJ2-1	TGTGCCAGCAGACCGGCGGGACTAGAGGTGTTCTTC	CASRPAGLEVFF
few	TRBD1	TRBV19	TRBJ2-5	TGTGCCAGTAGTATACGGCTGACAGGGGTAGGAGAGACCCAGTACTTC	CASSIRLTGVGETQYF
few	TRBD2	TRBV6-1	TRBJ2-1	TGTGCCAGCCGAAGGCGGGAGGGCGAGGGTGAGCAGTTCTTC	CASRRREGEGEQFF
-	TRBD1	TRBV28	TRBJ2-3	TGTGCCAGCAGTCCTCACAGGGGAGTAAGGGCAGATACGCAGTATTTT	CASSPHRGVRADTQYF
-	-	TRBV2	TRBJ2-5	TGTGCCAGCAGTGAAGCGCATGGGGCAGGGGAAGAGACCCAGTACTTC	CASSEAHGAGEETQYF
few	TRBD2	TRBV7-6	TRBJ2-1	TGTGCCAGCAGTCAAGGGGCTGGCGGCGGACTAGCGCGATACAATGAGCAGTTCTTC	CASSQGAGGGLARYNEQFF
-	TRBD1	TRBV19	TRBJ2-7	TGTGCCAGTAGTAAAGGGGACAGCGGCTACGAGCAGTACTTC	CASSKGDSGYEQYF
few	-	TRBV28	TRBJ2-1	TGTGCCAGCAGTTTTGGCGGTAGTCCCTACAATGAGCAGTTCTTC	CASSFGGSPYNEQFF
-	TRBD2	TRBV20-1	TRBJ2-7	TGCAGTGCTAGAGACGCTAGCGGGAGGGCCTACGAGCAGTACTTC	CSARDASGRAYEQYF
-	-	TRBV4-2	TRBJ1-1	TGTGCCAGCAGCCAAGGTATGACGGACCACGGCACTGAAGCTTTCTTT	CASSQGMTDHGTEAFF
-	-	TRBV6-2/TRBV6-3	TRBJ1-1	TGTGCCAGCAGTTACTCGACAGTTGGAAGAATGAACACTGAAGCTTTCTTT	CASSYSTVGRMNTEAFF
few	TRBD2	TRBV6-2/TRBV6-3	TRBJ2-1	TGTGCCAGCAGTTACTCGAGCTCTTCTAGCGGAAAGTACAATGAGCAGTTCTTC	CASSYSSSSSGKYNEQFF
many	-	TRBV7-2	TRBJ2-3	TGTGCCAGCAGCTTGGTAGGACCAGATACGCAGTATTTT	CASSLVGPDTQYF
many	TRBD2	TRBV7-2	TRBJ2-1	TGTGCCAGCAGCTCTCGTAGCGGGAGTTGGAATGAGCAGTTCTTC	CASSSRSGSWNEQFF
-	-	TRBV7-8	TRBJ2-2	TGTGCCAGCAGCCTCACAGGGCGCAACACCGGGGAGCTGTTTTTT	CASSLTGRNTGELFF
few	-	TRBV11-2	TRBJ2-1	TGTGCCAGCAACAAAGCGGGCCTCTCCTACAATGAGCAGTTCTTC	CASNKAGLSYNEQFF
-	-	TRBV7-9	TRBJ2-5	TGTGCCAGCAGCGGGGACTCACCAACGACCCAGTACTTC	CASSGDSPTTQYF
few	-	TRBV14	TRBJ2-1	TGTGCCAGCAGTGACAGCGGTCAAACTTCCAATGAGCAGTTCTTC	CASSDSGQTSNEQFF
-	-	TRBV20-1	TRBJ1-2	TGCAGTGCTAGAGATCAGGGCTACACCTTC	CSARDQGYTF
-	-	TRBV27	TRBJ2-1	TGTGCCAGCAGTTTGGGGAGTCCCACCTACAATGAGCAGTTCTTC	CASSLGSPTYNEQFF
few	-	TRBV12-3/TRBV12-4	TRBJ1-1	TGTGCCAGCAGTCCCCATGGGGCGGTTAACACTGAAGCTTTCTTT	CASSPHGAVNTEAFF
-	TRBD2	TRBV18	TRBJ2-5	TGTGCCAGCTCCCAATACTCGACTAGCGTCCAAGAGACCCAGTACTTC	CASSQYSTSVQETQYF
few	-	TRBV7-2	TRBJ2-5	TGTGCCAGCAGCTTTGAGGTGGGATTATTGGAGACCCAGTACTTC	CASSFEVGLLETQYF
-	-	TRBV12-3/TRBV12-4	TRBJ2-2	TGTGCCAGCAGTCCCCGGATGGCCGCGAACACCGGGGAGCTGTTTTTT	CASSPRMAANTGELFF
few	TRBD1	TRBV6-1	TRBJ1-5	TGTGCCAGCAATGACAGGGGAGGACAGCCCCAGCATTTT	CASNDRGGQPQHF
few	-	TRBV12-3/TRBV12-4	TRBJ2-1	TGTGCCAGCATCTCATGGCCGGCGAGCTCCTACAATGAGCAGTTCTTC	CASISWPASSYNEQFF